This TCR beta chain was retrieved from a study of T cell responses to AZD1222 COVID-19 vaccine. Study overall: Second doses at about 4 or about 12 weeks were pooled.

CDR3 length: 16 amino acids. Trimming took off 7 bases at V and 6 bases at J, with 24 bases between the two ends. Germline V lookup: CDR1 SGHDT, CDR2 YYEEEE. Findings and caveats of the study: Seropositive status at baseline applied to only a handful of AZD1222 recipients. Clonal diversity was possibly underestimated, and white British individuals and females predominated among donors.

As to this clone: The antigen is not known.

Profiled with immunoSEQ multiplex PCR; TCRdb holds only in-frame clones, not every one. The data show around 130,000 clones, around 94% seen once. This chain links TRBV5-6 with TRBJ2-3, with D perhaps matching TRBD1 or TRBD2 (5 bases each). The sample here was peripheral blood, taken on day 0 of AZD1222 vaccination. The sequence was collected from an adult in good health. The CDR3: CASQSGPGAQRDTQYF. The DNA of the CDR3 is TGTGCCAGCCAATCGGGGCCAGGAGCGCAACGGGATACGCAGTATTTT. Looking up the rest from reference TRBV5-6 and TRBJ2-3 gives the full variable domain: DAGVTQSPTHLIKTRGQQVTLRCSPKSGHDTVSWYQQALGQGPQFIFQYYEEEERQRGNFPDRFSGHQFPNYSSELNVNALLLGDSALYLCASQSGPGAQRDTQYFGPGTRLTVL.